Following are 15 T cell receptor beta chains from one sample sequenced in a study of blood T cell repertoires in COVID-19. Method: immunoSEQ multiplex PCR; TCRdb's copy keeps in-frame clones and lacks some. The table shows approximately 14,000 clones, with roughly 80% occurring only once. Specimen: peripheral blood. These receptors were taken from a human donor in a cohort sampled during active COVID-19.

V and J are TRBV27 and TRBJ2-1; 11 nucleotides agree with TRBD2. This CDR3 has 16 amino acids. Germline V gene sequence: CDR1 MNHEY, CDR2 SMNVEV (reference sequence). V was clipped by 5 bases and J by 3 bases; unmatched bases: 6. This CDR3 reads CASSATGTSGYNEQFF. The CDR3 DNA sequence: TGTGCCAGCAGTGCGACCGGGACTAGCGGCTACAATGAGCAGTTCTTC.

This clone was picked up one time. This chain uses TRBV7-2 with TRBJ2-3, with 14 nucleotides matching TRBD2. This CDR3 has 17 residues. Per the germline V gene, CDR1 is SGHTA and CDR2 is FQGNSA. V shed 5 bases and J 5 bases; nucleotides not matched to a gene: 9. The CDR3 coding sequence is TGTGCCAGCAGCGCGGGTGGTGGACTAGCGGGGGGAGATACGCAGTATTTT. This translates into CASSAGGGLAGGDTQYF.

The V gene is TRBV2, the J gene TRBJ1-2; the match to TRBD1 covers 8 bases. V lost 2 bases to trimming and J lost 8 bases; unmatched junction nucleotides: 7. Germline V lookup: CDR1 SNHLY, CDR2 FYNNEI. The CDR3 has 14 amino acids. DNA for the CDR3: TGTGCCAGCAGTGAACGTGGGGCAGGGGGCGGCTACACCTTC. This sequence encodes CASSERGAGGGYTF.

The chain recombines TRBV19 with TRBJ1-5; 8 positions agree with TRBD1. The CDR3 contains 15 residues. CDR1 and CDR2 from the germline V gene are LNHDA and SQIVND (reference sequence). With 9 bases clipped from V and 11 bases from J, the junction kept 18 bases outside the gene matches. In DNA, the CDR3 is TGTGCCAGCAATACTGGCAGGGGGCGCGGGGAGTCCCAGCATTTT. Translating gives CASNTGRGRGESQHF.

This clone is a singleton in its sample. CDR3 nucleotide sequence: TGTGCCAGCTCCCCAGGCGGATACGAGCAGTACTTC. It codes for CASSPGGYEQYF. The V and J genes are TRBV18 and TRBJ2-7; D is ambiguous. The CDR3 sequence is 12 residues long. V was pared by 6 bases and J by 4 bases, with 10 bases between. The germline V gene encodes CDR1 KGHSH and CDR2 LQKENI. The whole variable domain, remainder taken from reference TRBV18 and TRBJ2-7, is NAGVMQNPRHLVRRRGQEARLRCSPMKGHSHVYWYRQLPEEGLKFMVYLQKENIIDESGMPKERFSAEFPKEGPSILRIQQVVRGDSAAYFCASSPGGYEQYFGPGTRLTVT.

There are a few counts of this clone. Written as DNA, the CDR3 is TGTGCCAGCATCCGCCCTAGCGGGGGGTCCTACGAGCAGTACTTC. Translation gives CASIRPSGGSYEQYF. The chain joins TRBV2 to TRBJ2-7; 11 bases align to TRBD2. The CDR3 contains 15 residues. After removal of 7 bases from V and 1 base from J, the junction contained 6 bases not matched to a gene. Germline V gene sequence: CDR1 SNHLY, CDR2 FYNNEI.

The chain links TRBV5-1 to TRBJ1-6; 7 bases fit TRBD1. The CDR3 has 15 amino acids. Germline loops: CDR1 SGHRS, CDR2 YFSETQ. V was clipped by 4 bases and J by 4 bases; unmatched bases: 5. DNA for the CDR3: TGCGCCAGCAGCGCCTGGGACAGATATAATTCACCCCTCCACTTT. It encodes CASSAWDRYNSPLHF.

Written as DNA, the CDR3 is TGTGCCAGCAGGCCCGGGACAGGGGGCACCGGGGAGCTGTTTTTT. Encoded protein: CASRPGTGGTGELFF. The chain links TRBV7-2 to TRBJ2-2; 11 nucleotides match TRBD1. This CDR3 contains 15 residues. Unmatched junction bases numbered 4, after V lost 6 bases and J lost 4 bases. CDR1 and CDR2 (germline): SGHTA, FQGNSA.

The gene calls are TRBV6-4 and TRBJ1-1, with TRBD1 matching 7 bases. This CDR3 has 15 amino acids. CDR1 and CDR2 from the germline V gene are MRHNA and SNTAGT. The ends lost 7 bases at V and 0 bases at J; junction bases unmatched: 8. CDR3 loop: CASNPGQLMNTEAFF. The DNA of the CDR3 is TGTGCCAGCAACCCGGGACAGCTTATGAACACTGAAGCTTTCTTT.

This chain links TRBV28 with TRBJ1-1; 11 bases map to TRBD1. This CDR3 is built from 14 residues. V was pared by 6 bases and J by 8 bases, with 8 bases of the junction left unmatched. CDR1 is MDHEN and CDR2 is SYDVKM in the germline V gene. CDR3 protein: CASSPSDRGPEAFF. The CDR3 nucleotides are TGTGCCAGCAGCCCCTCGGACAGGGGGCCCGAAGCTTTCTTT.

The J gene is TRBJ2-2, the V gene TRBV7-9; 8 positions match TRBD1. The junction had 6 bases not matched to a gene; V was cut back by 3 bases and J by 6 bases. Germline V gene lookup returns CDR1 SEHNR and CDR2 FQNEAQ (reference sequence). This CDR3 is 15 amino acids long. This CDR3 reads CASSLGDRGAGELFF. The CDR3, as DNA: TGTGCCAGCAGCTTGGGTGACAGGGGAGCCGGGGAGCTGTTTTTT.

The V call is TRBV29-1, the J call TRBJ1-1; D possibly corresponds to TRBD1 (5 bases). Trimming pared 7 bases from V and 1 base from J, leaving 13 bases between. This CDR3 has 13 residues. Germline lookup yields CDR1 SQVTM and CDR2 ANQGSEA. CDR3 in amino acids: CSAPGHQNTEAFF. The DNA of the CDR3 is TGCAGCGCGCCAGGACACCAGAACACTGAAGCTTTCTTT. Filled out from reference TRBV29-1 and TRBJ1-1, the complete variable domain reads SAVISQKPSRDICQRGTSLTIQCQVDSQVTMMFWYRQQPGQSLTLIATANQGSEATYESGFVIDKFPISRPNLTFSTLTVSNMSPEDSSIYLCSAPGHQNTEAFFGQGTRLTVV.

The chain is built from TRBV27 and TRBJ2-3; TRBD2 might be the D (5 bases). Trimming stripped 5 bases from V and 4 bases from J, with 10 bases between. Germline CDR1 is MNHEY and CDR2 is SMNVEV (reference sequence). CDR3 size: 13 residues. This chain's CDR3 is CASSPRTPDTQYF. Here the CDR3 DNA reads TGTGCCAGCAGTCCCAGGACTCCAGATACGCAGTATTTT.

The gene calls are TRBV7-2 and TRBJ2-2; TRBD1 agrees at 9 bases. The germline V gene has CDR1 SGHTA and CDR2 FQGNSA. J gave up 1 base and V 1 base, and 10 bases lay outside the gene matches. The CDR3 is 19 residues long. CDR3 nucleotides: TGTGCCAGCAGCTTAGAATTCTCGGACAGGGGATGGAACACCGGGGAGCTGTTTTTT. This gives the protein CASSLEFSDRGWNTGELFF.

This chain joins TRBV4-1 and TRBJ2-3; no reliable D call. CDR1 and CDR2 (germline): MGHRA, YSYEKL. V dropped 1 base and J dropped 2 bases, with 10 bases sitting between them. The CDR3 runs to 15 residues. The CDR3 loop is CASSQVARPTDTQYF. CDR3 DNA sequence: TGCGCCAGCAGCCAAGTGGCGCGGCCCACAGATACGCAGTATTTT.